This entry is about one T cell receptor beta chain. The sample comes from a study of blood T cell repertoires in COVID-19. Authors' processing steps: The assay estimated nucleated cells by amplifying reference gene primers. Data came from immunoSEQ multiplex PCR; TCRdb stores just in-frame clones and leaves some out. V and J calls and clone size are those listed in that table; D and trimming were worked out from the DNA. The sample carries 90,000 to 120,000 clones, around 90% recorded once. V was shortened by 0 bases and J by 2 bases, with 9 bases between the two germline ends. Germline V gives CDR1 SGHTS, CDR2 YDEGEE. CDR3 size: 14 residues.

The receptor comes from a woman in her twenties or thirties with acute or convalescent COVID-19. The V and J genes are TRBV5-8 and TRBJ2-7; D uncertain. The source material was peripheral blood. The CDR3 nucleotides are TGTGCCAGCAGCTTGGACGGAGCCCCCTACGAGCAGTACTTC. It yields the protein CASSLDGAPYEQYF.